The rows below give T cell receptor beta chains drawn from one sample of a study of blood T cells in healthy people across ages. Via MiXCR, TCRdb re-called the 5' RACE reads, giving one row per CDR3 protein. The table includes some 940,000 distinct CDR3 sequences, about 28% detected once. In addition, the sample was reused for a study of T cells of mothers and their children.

Input material: blood. Receptor source: a woman in her 40s in good health. Both conserved end residues are part of each CDR3. Fields, in order: D gene, V gene, J gene, clone size, CDR3 protein, CDR3 DNA. D genes are given only for firm matches. The size entry is marked missing in some rows and otherwise reads once, few, many or a size class.

-,TRBV2,TRBJ1-5,-,CASCWGGGQPRHF,TGTGCCAGCTGTTGGGGGGGTGGTCAGCCCCGGCATTTT
-,TRBV7-2,TRBJ2-5,many,CASSLDGTRETQYF,TGTGCCAGCAGCTTAGATGGGACAAGGGAGACCCAGTACTTC
TRBD1,TRBV11-2,TRBJ2-3,-,CASSLDGTGSPSTDTQYF,TGTGCCAGCAGCTTAGACGGGACAGGGTCCCCTAGCACAGATACGCAGTATTTT
TRBD2,TRBV3-1,TRBJ2-5,-,CASSLAGLAGPRVYF,TGTGCCAGCAGCCTTGCAGGACTAGCGGGGCCGCGAGTATACTTC
-,TRBV10-3,TRBJ2-3,few,CAASQGGRSTDTQYF,TGTGCTGCGAGTCAGGGGGGCCGCAGCACAGATACGCAGTATTTT
-,TRBV9,TRBJ2-5,-,CASSVGVEETQYF,TGTGCCAGCAGCGTGGGAGTGGAGGAGACCCAGTACTTC
TRBD2,TRBV30,TRBJ2-1,-,CAWGLAGRNEQFF,TGTGCCTGGGGACTAGCGGGTCGCAATGAGCAGTTCTTC
TRBD1,TRBV7-9,TRBJ1-4,-,CASSYQPGQGLEKLFF,TGTGCCAGCAGCTACCAACCGGGACAGGGGCTTGAAAAACTGTTTTTT
-,TRBV12-3/TRBV12-4,TRBJ2-5,-,CASSFWLGTQYF,TGTGCCAGCAGTTTTTGGCTGGGGACCCAGTACTTC
TRBD1,TRBV5-5,TRBJ1-1,-,CASSAGTVLRNTEAFF,TGTGCCAGCAGCGCCGGGACAGTTCTGAGGAACACTGAAGCTTTCTTT
-,TRBV12-3/TRBV12-4,TRBJ2-3,-,CASSRPGRVADTQYF,TGTGCCAGCAGCCGGCCTGGCAGGGTGGCAGATACGCAGTATTTT
-,TRBV5-1,TRBJ2-7,many,CASSANQGLYEQYF,TGCGCCAGCAGCGCAAATCAGGGTCTCTACGAGCAGTACTTC
-,TRBV2,TRBJ2-1,-,CASSEVHQRDEQFF,TGTGCCAGCAGTGAAGTGCACCAACGGGATGAGCAGTTCTTC
-,TRBV27,TRBJ2-3,few,CASSQWEDTQYF,TGTGCCAGCAGCCAATGGGAGGATACGCAGTATTTT
TRBD2,TRBV7-3,TRBJ2-3,-,CASSLKASGISTDTQYF,TGTGCCAGCAGCTTAAAGGCTAGCGGGATAAGCACAGATACGCAGTATTTT
-,TRBV3-1,TRBJ2-3,many,CASSQVRNTQYF,TGTGCCAGCAGCCAAGTCCGAAATACGCAGTATTTT
-,TRBV4-1,TRBJ1-5,-,CASSPGRWSGGNQPQHF,TGCGCCAGCAGCCCTGGGCGGTGGTCAGGGGGCAATCAGCCCCAGCATTTT
-,TRBV5-1,TRBJ1-2,-,CASSLGGINQGPKGGYTF,TGCGCCAGCAGCTTGGGGGGAATTAATCAGGGCCCCAAAGGGGGCTACACCTTC
-,TRBV14,TRBJ1-4,-,CASSQDRTLTNEKLFF,TGTGCCAGCAGCCAAGATCGGACTTTAACTAATGAAAAACTGTTTTTT
-,TRBV12-3/TRBV12-4,TRBJ1-5,few,CASSLTSTGNQPQHF,TGTGCCAGCAGTTTAACCTCGACAGGCAATCAGCCCCAGCATTTT
-,TRBV12-3/TRBV12-4,TRBJ2-5,-,CASSFRPSEETQYF,TGTGCCAGCAGTTTTCGACCGAGCGAAGAGACCCAGTACTTC
TRBD1,TRBV12-3/TRBV12-4,TRBJ2-5,few,CASSKDRRETQYF,TGTGCCAGCAGTAAGGACAGGCGGGAGACCCAGTACTTC
-,TRBV29-1,TRBJ1-1,many,CSVVVTERRARTEAFF,TGCAGCGTTGTAGTTACGGAAAGAAGGGCCAGGACTGAAGCTTTCTTT
-,TRBV29-1,TRBJ2-7,many,CSVTHRDGLYEQYF,TGCAGCGTTACCCACCGGGACGGGCTCTACGAGCAGTACTTC
-,TRBV6-2/TRBV6-3,TRBJ2-3,-,CASSYGATDTQYF,TGTGCCAGCAGTTACGGCGCCACAGATACGCAGTATTTT
-,TRBV5-1,TRBJ2-1,-,CASGGDSSYNEQFF,TGCGCCAGCGGGGGGGACAGCTCCTACAATGAGCAGTTCTTC
TRBD1,TRBV12-3/TRBV12-4,TRBJ1-2,few,CASSLELTGDGYTF,TGTGCCAGCAGTTTAGAGCTAACAGGGGACGGCTACACCTTC
-,TRBV12-3/TRBV12-4,TRBJ1-1,few,CASTAEHGMNTEAFF,TGTGCCAGCACCGCAGAACACGGCATGAACACTGAAGCTTTCTTT
-,TRBV5-4,TRBJ2-3,-,CASSWHRGTDTQYF,TGTGCCAGCAGCTGGCACCGCGGTACAGATACGCAGTATTTT
-,TRBV11-2,TRBJ2-1,-,CASSLDRYEQFF,TGTGCCAGCAGCTTAGACCGTTATGAGCAGTTCTTC
TRBD2,TRBV6-5,TRBJ2-3,-,CASSYEGLTGTVSTDTQYF,TGTGCCAGCAGTTACGAGGGACTAACGGGGACCGTTAGCACAGATACGCAGTATTTT
-,TRBV11-2,TRBJ2-2,few,CASSHRDTVTGELFF,TGTGCCAGCAGTCACCGGGACACGGTTACCGGGGAGCTGTTTTTT
-,TRBV7-3,TRBJ2-7,many,CASSRGPAYEQYF,TGTGCCAGCAGCCGGGGACCAGCCTACGAGCAGTACTTC
TRBD1,TRBV28,TRBJ2-7,many,CASSAGTGTNHEQYF,TGTGCCAGCAGTGCCGGGACAGGGACTAACCACGAGCAGTACTTC
TRBD1,TRBV7-2,TRBJ1-2,-,CASSPNRDRGYFLNYGYTF,TGTGCCAGCAGCCCAAACCGGGACAGGGGCTACTTTTTAAACTATGGCTACACCTTC
-,TRBV28,TRBJ1-6,-,CASTSQPYALRMTNSPLHF,TGTGCCAGCACCTCCCAACCGTACGCCTTGCGGATGACGAATTCACCCCTCCACTTT
TRBD2,TRBV6-4,TRBJ2-1,few,CASSESWVAGVEQFF,TGTGCCAGCAGTGAAAGCTGGGTAGCGGGGGTTGAGCAGTTCTTC
-,TRBV6-5,TRBJ2-7,few,CASSYSLWDTSYNEQYF,TGTGCCAGCAGTTACTCCTTGTGGGACACCTCCTACAATGAGCAGTACTTC
-,TRBV28,TRBJ2-1,many,CASSPTGPNEQFF,TGTGCCAGCAGTCCCACAGGGCCCAATGAGCAGTTCTTC
-,TRBV6-6,TRBJ2-1,-,CASSYSFPTYNEQFF,TGTGCCAGCAGTTACTCCTTTCCTACATACAATGAGCAGTTCTTC
TRBD2,TRBV4-3,TRBJ2-7,few,CASSQVISGGYSEQYF,TGCGCCAGCAGCCAAGTCATATCGGGGGGATATTCCGAGCAGTACTTC
TRBD1,TRBV7-6,TRBJ1-5,few,CTSSLQGARGNQPQHF,TGTACCAGCAGCTTACAGGGGGCGCGAGGCAATCAGCCCCAGCATTTT
-,TRBV28,TRBJ2-7,many,CASSWGKYYEQYF,TGTGCCAGCAGTTGGGGCAAGTACTACGAGCAGTACTTC
-,TRBV6-5,TRBJ2-4,many,CASSYSLAKNIQYF,TGTGCCAGCAGTTACAGCCTAGCCAAAAACATTCAGTACTTC
-,TRBV6-6,TRBJ1-1,-,CASRPQMQGGNTEAFF,TGTGCCAGCAGACCCCAAATGCAGGGAGGGAACACTGAAGCTTTCTTT
-,TRBV7-9,TRBJ1-2,-,CASSLGRADYGYTF,TGTGCCAGCAGCTTAGGGAGGGCTGACTATGGCTACACCTTC
-,TRBV7-2,TRBJ2-7,-,CASSQETARAYEQYF,TGTGCCAGCAGCCAAGAGACCGCGCGCGCCTACGAGCAGTACTTC